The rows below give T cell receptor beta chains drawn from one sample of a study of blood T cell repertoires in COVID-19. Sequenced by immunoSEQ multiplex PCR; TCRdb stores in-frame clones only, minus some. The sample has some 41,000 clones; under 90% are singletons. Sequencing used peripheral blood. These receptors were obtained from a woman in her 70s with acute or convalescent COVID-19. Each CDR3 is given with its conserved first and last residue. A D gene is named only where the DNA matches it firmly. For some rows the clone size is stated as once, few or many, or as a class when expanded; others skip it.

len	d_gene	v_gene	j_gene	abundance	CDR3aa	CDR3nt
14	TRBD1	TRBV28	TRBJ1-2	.	CASRSGGPNYGYTF	TGTGCCAGCAGATCAGGGGGCCCTAACTATGGCTACACCTTC
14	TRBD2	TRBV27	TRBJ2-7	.	CASSKRGLAYEQYF	TGTGCCAGCAGTAAGAGGGGACTAGCCTACGAGCAGTACTTC
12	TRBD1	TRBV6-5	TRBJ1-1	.	CASSQDRGQAFF	TGTGCCAGCAGTCAGGACAGGGGGCAAGCTTTCTTT
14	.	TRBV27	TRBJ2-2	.	CASSWRAGTGELFF	TGTGCCAGCAGTTGGCGGGCTGGGACCGGGGAGCTGTTTTTT
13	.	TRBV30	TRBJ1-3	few	CAWGTPWGNTIYF	TGTGCCTGGGGCACACCTTGGGGAAACACCATATATTTT
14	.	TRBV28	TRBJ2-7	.	CASRVQGNSYEQYF	TGTGCCAGCAGGGTACAGGGCAACTCCTACGAGCAGTACTTC
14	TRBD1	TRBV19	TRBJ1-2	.	CASTPGQGLYGYTF	TGTGCCAGTACTCCGGGACAGGGTCTATATGGCTACACCTTC
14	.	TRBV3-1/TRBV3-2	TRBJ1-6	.	CASRATDNNSPLHF	TGTGCCAGCAGGGCCACAGATAATAATTCACCCCTCCACTTT
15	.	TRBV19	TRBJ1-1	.	CASSIVFGQISEAFF	TGTGCCAGTAGTATAGTTTTTGGGCAGATAAGTGAAGCTTTCTTT
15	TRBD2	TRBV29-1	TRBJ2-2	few	CSVEDPGRDTGELFF	TGCAGCGTTGAAGACCCAGGGAGGGACACCGGGGAGCTGTTTTTT
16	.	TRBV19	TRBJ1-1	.	CASSIGPSGGGTEAFF	TGTGCCAGTAGTATAGGCCCCTCCGGCGGGGGCACTGAAGCTTTCTTT
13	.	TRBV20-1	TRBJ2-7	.	CSASIWRDYEQYF	TGCAGTGCTAGTATTTGGAGGGACTACGAGCAGTACTTC
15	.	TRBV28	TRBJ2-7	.	CASISSVASSYEQYF	TGTGCCAGCATCAGTAGCGTCGCATCTTCCTACGAGCAGTACTTC
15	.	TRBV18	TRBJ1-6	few	CASSPTDSSNSPLHF	TGTGCCAGCTCACCAACGGACAGCTCTAATTCACCCCTCCACTTT
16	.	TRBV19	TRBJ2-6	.	CASSIQALSGANVLTF	TGTGCCAGTAGTATACAAGCCCTGTCTGGGGCCAACGTCCTGACTTTC
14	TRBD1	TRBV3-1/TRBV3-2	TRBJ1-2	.	CASSRGQEGYGYTF	TGTGCCAGCAGCCGAGGACAGGAGGGCTATGGCTACACCTTC
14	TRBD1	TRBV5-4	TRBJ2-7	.	CASSRDRGTYEQYF	TGTGCCAGCAGCCGGGACAGGGGGACCTACGAGCAGTACTTC
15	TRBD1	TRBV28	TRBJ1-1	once	CASLGQGAPSTEAFF	TGTGCCAGCTTGGGCCAGGGGGCGCCGAGTACTGAAGCTTTCTTT
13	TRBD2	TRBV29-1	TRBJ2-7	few	CSVRLAGPYEQYF	TGCAGCGTGAGACTAGCGGGACCCTACGAGCAGTACTTC
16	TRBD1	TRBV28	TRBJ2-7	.	CASSLGGTGSAYEQYF	TGTGCCAGCAGTTTAGGAGGGACAGGGTCGGCCTACGAGCAGTACTTC
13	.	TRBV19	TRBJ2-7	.	CASSRAGWDEQYF	TGTGCCAGTAGTAGAGCGGGTTGGGACGAGCAGTACTTC
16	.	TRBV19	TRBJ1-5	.	CASSIEGPSLNQPQHF	TGTGCCAGTAGTATAGAGGGCCCCAGTTTGAATCAGCCCCAGCATTTT
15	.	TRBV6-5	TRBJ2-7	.	CASSYSAGPPYEQYF	TGTGCCAGCAGTTACTCGGCAGGGCCTCCATACGAGCAGTACTTC
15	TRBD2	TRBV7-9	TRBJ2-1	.	CASSLLTSGGNEQFF	TGTGCCAGCAGCTTACTGACTAGCGGGGGCAATGAGCAGTTCTTC
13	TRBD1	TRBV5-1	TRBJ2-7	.	CASRFGQGYEQYF	TGCGCCAGCAGATTTGGACAGGGCTACGAGCAGTACTTC
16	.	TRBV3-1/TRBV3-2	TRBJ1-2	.	CASSYQRALGRAGYTF	TGTGCCAGCAGCTACCAGCGTGCTTTAGGCAGGGCTGGCTACACCTTC
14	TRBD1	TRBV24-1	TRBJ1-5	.	CATSAAGGDQPQHF	TGTGCCACCAGTGCCGCAGGGGGCGATCAGCCCCAGCATTTT
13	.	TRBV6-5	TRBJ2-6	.	CASFLSGANVLTF	TGTGCCAGCTTTCTTTCTGGGGCCAACGTCCTGACTTTC
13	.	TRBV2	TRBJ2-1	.	CASSDGGRSEQFF	TGTGCCAGCAGTGATGGGGGGAGAAGTGAGCAGTTCTTC
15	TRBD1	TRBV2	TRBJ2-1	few	CASSRGTGKHNEQFF	TGTGCCAGCAGCCGCGGGACAGGAAAGCACAATGAGCAGTTCTTC
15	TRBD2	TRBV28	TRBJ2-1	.	CASPPTSGSSGEQFF	TGTGCCAGTCCACCGACTAGCGGGAGTTCTGGTGAGCAGTTCTTC
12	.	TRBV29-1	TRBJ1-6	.	CNAEGIYSPLHF	TGCAACGCAGAGGGAATTTATTCACCCCTCCACTTT
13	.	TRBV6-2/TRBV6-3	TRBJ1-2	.	CASSTDTSYGYTF	TGTGCCAGCAGTACCGACACCTCCTATGGCTACACCTTC
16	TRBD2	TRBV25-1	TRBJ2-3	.	CASSDLSGRGTDTQYF	TGTGCCAGCAGTGATCTTAGCGGGAGGGGCACAGATACGCAGTATTTT
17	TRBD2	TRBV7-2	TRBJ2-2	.	CASRNAAGGANTGELFF	TGTGCCAGCAGAAACGCAGCTGGGGGGGCGAACACCGGGGAGCTGTTTTTT
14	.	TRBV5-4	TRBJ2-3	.	CASSLEGFADTQYF	TGTGCCAGCAGCTTGGAGGGGTTTGCAGATACGCAGTATTTT
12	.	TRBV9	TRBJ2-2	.	CASRKEAGELFF	TGTGCCAGCAGGAAGGAGGCAGGGGAGCTGTTTTTT
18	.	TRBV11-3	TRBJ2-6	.	CASSVGGGGRSGANVLTF	TGTGCCAGCAGCGTAGGGGGAGGGGGACGCTCTGGGGCCAACGTCCTGACTTTC
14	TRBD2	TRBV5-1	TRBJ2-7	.	CASSLAGGSYEQYF	TGCGCCAGCAGCTTGGCCGGCGGGAGCTACGAGCAGTACTTC
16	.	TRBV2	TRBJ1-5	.	CASSRVGGALNQPQHF	TGTGCCAGCAGCCGAGTAGGGGGGGCCCTCAATCAGCCCCAGCATTTT
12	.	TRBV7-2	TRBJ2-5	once	CASSDTIGTQYF	TGTGCCAGCAGCGACACAATCGGGACCCAGTACTTC
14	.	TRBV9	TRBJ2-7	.	CASSLGGPAYEQYF	TGTGCCAGCAGCCTAGGTGGGCCCGCCTACGAGCAGTACTTC
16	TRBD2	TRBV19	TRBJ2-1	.	CASSRGGISSYNEQFF	TGTGCCAGTAGCCGCGGGGGGATAAGCTCCTACAATGAGCAGTTCTTC
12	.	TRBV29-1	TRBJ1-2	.	CSVERLNYGYTF	TGCAGCGTTGAGAGACTGAATTATGGCTACACCTTC
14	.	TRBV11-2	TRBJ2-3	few	CASSHLGGPDTQYF	TGTGCCAGCAGCCACCTCGGGGGTCCAGATACGCAGTATTTT